The clone carrying this T cell receptor (beta chain) was seen ten or more times. Antigen specificity is unknown. The data derive from a study of T-cell memory formation after mild COVID-19. Overall study: The TCR clusters were mostly specific to one donor. Study-wide results and caveats: Memory sampled before infection contained some responding clones, suggesting cross-reactive memory joined.

Libraries for TCRalpha and TCRbeta carried sample barcodes and unique molecular identifiers via 5'RACE. MiXCR, run by TCRdb on the 5' RACE reads, gives a single entry per CDR3 protein. The sample records fewer than 350,000 distinct CDR3 sequences, approximately 8% being singletons. The length of the CDR3 is 13 residues. Germline V lookup: CDR1 ENHRY, CDR2 SYGVKD. The V and J ends lost 10 bases and 6 bases respectively, with 15 bases between them. The chain uses TRBV10-3 and TRBJ2-2, with D possibly being TRBD2 (7 bases). The source of this sequence is a man between 18 and 29 years old who had mild COVID-19 (a few samples of this study predate the infection). Cell type and time point are not known. The sample comprised PBMCs or a T cell subset sorted from them (not recorded which). The CDR3 reads CASRGADAGELFF. The CDR3 nucleotides are TGTGCCAGTCGGGGGGCCGACGCCGGGGAGCTGTTTTTT.